The clone carrying this T cell receptor beta chain appeared once. The data originate from a study of blood T cell repertoires in COVID-19. Losses at the gene ends were 4 bases for V and 5 bases for J; bases not matched to a gene: 10. The germline V gene has CDR1 SQVTM and CDR2 ANQGSEA. The CDR3 runs to 15 residues. Authors' analysis steps: Counts of nucleated cells, estimated from reference gene primer amplification, were obtained. Only in-frame clones appear in the TCRdb table, and some are missing; sequencing was by immunoSEQ multiplex PCR. That table supplies the V and J calls and clone size; D and trimming were determined from the DNA. The sample includes fewer than 200,000 clones, roughly 80% of them seen just once.

The chain couples TRBV29-1 to TRBJ1-5; 8 nucleotides align to TRBD1. Sequenced: PBMCs or T cells enriched from blood (not recorded which). This clonotype originated in a woman aged 45-65 years who had recovered from COVID-19. DNA for the CDR3: TGCAGCGTTGGACAGGGGAAAGGGGGGGATCAGCCCCAGCATTTT. It yields the protein CSVGQGKGGDQPQHF. Complete variable domain (other parts from reference TRBV29-1 and TRBJ1-5): SAVISQKPSRDICQRGTSLTIQCQVDSQVTMMFWYRQQPGQSLTLIATANQGSEATYESGFVIDKFPISRPNLTFSTLTVSNMSPEDSSIYLCSVGQGKGGDQPQHFGDGTRLSIL.